Listed below are T cell receptor beta chains from one sample, sequenced in a study of cytomegalovirus exposure and HLA in healthy donors. TCRdb keeps only in-frame clones here, not all; method: immunoSEQ multiplex PCR. The sample consists of 150,000 to 200,000 clones, 60% to 85% of them appearing once. Specimen: PBMCs. The source of these receptors is a male donor in good health and CMV-seropositive. Both conserved end residues are part of each CDR3. D genes are given only for firm matches. The size of a clone is reported for some rows only, either as once, few or many, or as a class for expanded clones.

cdr3_nt | cdr3_aa | clone_size | j_call | d_call | v_call
TGCGCCAGCGGGGGACAGGGATTGGGTGAGCAGTACTTC | CASGGQGLGEQYF | . | TRBJ2-7 | TRBD1 | TRBV5-1
TGCGCCAGCAGCCTCTCGGAGACCCAGTACTTC | CASSLSETQYF | . | TRBJ2-5 | . | TRBV5-1
TGTGCCAGCAGTTACCAGGGGAAAACTAACTATGGCTACACCTTC | CASSYQGKTNYGYTF | . | TRBJ1-2 | . | TRBV2
TGTGCCAGCAGCTTTTTGGGAGTAGATCAGCCCCAGCATTTT | CASSFLGVDQPQHF | few | TRBJ1-5 | . | TRBV5-6
TGTGCCAGCAAAACCGGGATCGACACCCACGAGCAGTACTTC | CASKTGIDTHEQYF | . | TRBJ2-7 | . | TRBV7-9
TGTGCCAGCAGCTTAGCCGGGGGGGCAAATACGCAGTATTTT | CASSLAGGANTQYF | few | TRBJ2-3 | TRBD2 | TRBV11-3
TGCGCCAGCAGGCGGGACAGAACGAACACCGGGGAGCTGTTTTTT | CASRRDRTNTGELFF | once | TRBJ2-2 | . | TRBV5-1
TGTGCCTGGGGACAGGGGGCGGGCTACACCTTC | CAWGQGAGYTF | . | TRBJ1-2 | TRBD1 | TRBV30
TGCGCCAGCAGCCAAGTAGCGGGGGCTGGCATTCAGTACTTC | CASSQVAGAGIQYF | . | TRBJ2-4 | TRBD2 | TRBV4-1
TGTGCCAGCAGTTACGGAGTCCAGGGGGGAACTGAAGCTTTCTTT | CASSYGVQGGTEAFF | . | TRBJ1-1 | TRBD1 | TRBV6-5
TGTGCCAGTAGTGTCGACAGGGTTGATTCACCCCTCCACTTT | CASSVDRVDSPLHF | . | TRBJ1-6 | TRBD1 | TRBV19
TGTGCCAGCGGACGGGACAGGAAAAATTCACCCCTCCACTTT | CASGRDRKNSPLHF | . | TRBJ1-6 | TRBD1 | TRBV7-2
TGTGCCAGCAGCGGTAGCGGGGAAAGCACAGATACGCAGTATTTT | CASSGSGESTDTQYF | . | TRBJ2-3 | TRBD2 | TRBV5-4
TGTGCCAGCAGCCATAACCAGGGGCGCATTTACGAGCAGTACTTC | CASSHNQGRIYEQYF | . | TRBJ2-7 | . | TRBV27
TGCGCCAGCAGCTCCGAGGAGAGCACAGATACGCAGTATTTT | CASSSEESTDTQYF | . | TRBJ2-3 | . | TRBV5-1
TGCGCCAGCAGCTTGGCCCTCAATGAGCAGTTCTTC | CASSLALNEQFF | . | TRBJ2-1 | . | TRBV5-1
TGTGCCAGCAGGGGGGGGACGGCGAACACCGGGGAGCTGTTTTTT | CASRGGTANTGELFF | . | TRBJ2-2 | TRBD2 | TRBV2
TGTGCCAGCAGCCAAGAGGGGGGGTTGCCTTACAATGAGCAGTTCTTC | CASSQEGGLPYNEQFF | once | TRBJ2-1 | TRBD2 | TRBV14
TGTGCCTGGAGTTCAGGGCACTATGGCTACACCTTC | CAWSSGHYGYTF | . | TRBJ1-2 | . | TRBV30
TGTGCCAGTAGTCTTAGAGTGAACACTGAAGCTTTCTTT | CASSLRVNTEAFF | . | TRBJ1-1 | . | TRBV19
TGTGCCAGCAGCCCAACGGACAGGGGACGCGACGAGCAGTACTTC | CASSPTDRGRDEQYF | once | TRBJ2-7 | TRBD1 | TRBV5-4
TGTGCCAGCAGGCCGACAGGGGCCTATGGCTACACCTTC | CASRPTGAYGYTF | few | TRBJ1-2 | TRBD1 | TRBV2
TGTGCCAGTTCAAAGAGTCACGGGACATTTGGCTACACCTTC | CASSKSHGTFGYTF | . | TRBJ1-2 | . | TRBV6-5
TGTGCCAGCAGCTCCAGGGGGAACACTGAAGCTTTCTTT | CASSSRGNTEAFF | few | TRBJ1-1 | . | TRBV11-2
TGCGCCAGCAGCTCCACGGGGTCCTCTGGAAACACCATATATTTT | CASSSTGSSGNTIYF | few | TRBJ1-3 | . | TRBV5-1
TGTGCCAGCAGTAAGGACAGGGCGATTGGAAACACCATATATTTT | CASSKDRAIGNTIYF | . | TRBJ1-3 | TRBD1 | TRBV7-3
TGTGCCAGCAGCGTAGCTAGGGGCGGGGGGACACAAGAGACCCAGTACTTC | CASSVARGGGTQETQYF | . | TRBJ2-5 | TRBD2 | TRBV9
TGTGCCAGCAGCTCCGGGGGGATGAACACTGAAGCTTTCTTT | CASSSGGMNTEAFF | . | TRBJ1-1 | . | TRBV11-3
TGTGCCAGCAGCTTAGATAGCGGCTCCTACAATGAGCAGTTCTTC | CASSLDSGSYNEQFF | . | TRBJ2-1 | . | TRBV7-6
TGTGCCAGCAGCTTAGGGGCAGGGGTAGATACGCAGTATTTT | CASSLGAGVDTQYF | . | TRBJ2-3 | . | TRBV13
TGTGCCAGCAGCCAAGAAGGAGTGGCTAATGAAAAACTGTTTTTT | CASSQEGVANEKLFF | once | TRBJ1-4 | . | TRBV4-2
TGCAGCGTTGATGAGGGGACAGCGAATGAAAAACTGTTTTTT | CSVDEGTANEKLFF | . | TRBJ1-4 | TRBD1 | TRBV29-1
TGTGCCAGCAGCTCTGAGGGGACAGGGGAAGGCGAGCAGTACTTC | CASSSEGTGEGEQYF | . | TRBJ2-7 | TRBD1 | TRBV5-6
TGCGCCAGCAGCCAAGGTAGCTCCTACAATGAGCAGTTCTTC | CASSQGSSYNEQFF | . | TRBJ2-1 | . | TRBV4-1
TGTGCCAGCAGCCATCAACTCAACGGGGATGGCTACACCTTC | CASSHQLNGDGYTF | . | TRBJ1-2 | . | TRBV14
TGTGCCAGCAGCCCAGGCGGTCAGGGCGGCACAGATACGCAGTATTTT | CASSPGGQGGTDTQYF | . | TRBJ2-3 | . | TRBV7-9
TGTGCCAGACAAACAGGTGCCCAAGAGACCCAGTACTTC | CARQTGAQETQYF | . | TRBJ2-5 | . | TRBV30
TGTGCCAGCAGCTCCCGGGACAGGGGGCGAACTAATGAAAAACTGTTTTTT | CASSSRDRGRTNEKLFF | once | TRBJ1-4 | TRBD1 | TRBV11-2
TGTGCCAGTAGTATCGAAGAGCGGGGCCCCTACAATGAGCAGTTCTTC | CASSIEERGPYNEQFF | . | TRBJ2-1 | TRBD2 | TRBV19
TGTGCCAGCAGCGTCGGGTCTTTTAACACCGGGGAGCTGTTTTTT | CASSVGSFNTGELFF | few | TRBJ2-2 | . | TRBV9
TGTGCCAGCAGCTTAGGGACTCAGATAGCTTTCTTT | CASSLGTQIAFF | . | TRBJ1-1 | . | TRBV7-9
TGTGCCAGCAGTTACTCGAGGGCGGGAGAGCAGTACTTC | CASSYSRAGEQYF | . | TRBJ2-5 | TRBD2 | TRBV6-5
TGTGCCACAGGGACAGGGTGGTCCACTGAAGCTTTCTTT | CATGTGWSTEAFF | few | TRBJ1-1 | TRBD1 | TRBV27
TGCAGCGTTGAAGCACGGTCCCTAAATGAGCAGTTCTTC | CSVEARSLNEQFF | . | TRBJ2-1 | . | TRBV29-1
TGTGCCAGCCGTAACAGGGTCAATGAGCAGTTCTTC | CASRNRVNEQFF | few | TRBJ2-1 | . | TRBV6-1
TGTGCCAGCAGCTTAGAAGTTATAGAGGGTGGAATTTTT | CASSLEVIEGGIF | . | TRBJ1-4 | . | TRBV5-5
TGTGCCAGCACCTTGGGGGAGGCGAACACCGGGGAGCTGTTTTTT | CASTLGEANTGELFF | once | TRBJ2-2 | . | TRBV6-1
TGCGCCAGCAGCCAAGGGTCCGCGGGGACGGGCACCGGGGAGCTGTTTTTT | CASSQGSAGTGTGELFF | . | TRBJ2-2 | . | TRBV4-1
TGTGCCAGCAGCTGGTCGCTAGCCTCCCTCAATGAGCAGTTCTTC | CASSWSLASLNEQFF | . | TRBJ2-1 | . | TRBV5-4
TGCGCCAGCAGCGGGCGGGGACTAGACACAGATACGCAGTATTTT | CASSGRGLDTDTQYF | . | TRBJ2-3 | TRBD2 | TRBV5-1
TGTGCCAGCAGCTTAGTCCCGGGACAGGGGGGAGGGACAGATACGCAGTATTTT | CASSLVPGQGGGTDTQYF | . | TRBJ2-3 | TRBD1 | TRBV13
TGCAGTGCTAGAATGCTATCTGAAGCTTTCTTT | CSARMLSEAFF | . | TRBJ1-1 | . | TRBV20-1
TGTGCTAGTTCTCCTAGCGGCTACGGACTGGAGACCCAGTACTTC | CASSPSGYGLETQYF | few | TRBJ2-5 | TRBD2 | TRBV12-5